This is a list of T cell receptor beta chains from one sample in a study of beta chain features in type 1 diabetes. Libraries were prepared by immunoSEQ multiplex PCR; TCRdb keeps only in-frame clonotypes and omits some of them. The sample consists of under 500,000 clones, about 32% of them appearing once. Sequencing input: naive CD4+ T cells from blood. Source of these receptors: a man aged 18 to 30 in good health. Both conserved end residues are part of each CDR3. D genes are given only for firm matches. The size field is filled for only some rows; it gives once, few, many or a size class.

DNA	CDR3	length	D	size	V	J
TGTGCCAGCAGCTTCGGGACCCGCAACAATGAGCAGTTCTTC	CASSFGTRNNEQFF	14	-	once	TRBV7-2	TRBJ2-1
TGTGCCTGGAGACAGGGGATCGGGAGGGCCGGTGAGCAGTTCTTC	CAWRQGIGRAGEQFF	15	-	-	TRBV30	TRBJ2-1
TGTGCCAGCAGCTTGAAAGAGACCCAGTACTTC	CASSLKETQYF	11	-	-	TRBV7-2	TRBJ2-5
TGTGCCAGCAGTTATTATGGGAGCTCCTACGAGCAGTACTTC	CASSYYGSSYEQYF	14	-	-	TRBV6-5	TRBJ2-7
TGTGCCAGCCAAAGGCTAGCGGGAGGGCAGAGAAACATTCAGTACTTC	CASQRLAGGQRNIQYF	16	TRBD2	-	TRBV7-2	TRBJ2-4
TGTGCCTGGAGTGTTAGGGCAGGCGCATACAATGAGCAGTTCTTC	CAWSVRAGAYNEQFF	15	-	-	TRBV30	TRBJ2-1
TGTGCCAGCAGTGGCCTGGGAGAGGGGACAGATACGCAGTATTTT	CASSGLGEGTDTQYF	15	-	few	TRBV25-1	TRBJ2-3
TGTGCCTGGAGCCCGGACAGGGTGGGCTCCTACGAGCAGTACTTC	CAWSPDRVGSYEQYF	15	TRBD1	-	TRBV30	TRBJ2-7
TGTGCCAGCAGCTTCGGGGTCGCCTACGAGCAGTACTTC	CASSFGVAYEQYF	13	-	few	TRBV7-9	TRBJ2-7
TGTGCCAGTAGTATAGAGGGGGAGCAGTTCTTC	CASSIEGEQFF	11	-	few	TRBV19	TRBJ2-1
TGCGCCAGCAGCTTGGATTCTAGCTGGGACGAGCAGTACTTC	CASSLDSSWDEQYF	14	-	-	TRBV5-1	TRBJ2-7
TGTGCCAGCAGCTTAAACGGGGCCACCTACGAGCAGTACTTC	CASSLNGATYEQYF	14	-	-	TRBV7-3	TRBJ2-7
TGTGCCAGCAGTGAGGCAGGGGGCAAAAACATTCAGTACTTC	CASSEAGGKNIQYF	14	TRBD1	-	TRBV25-1	TRBJ2-4
TGTGCCCTTTACAGGGACAACACTGAAGCTTTCTTT	CALYRDNTEAFF	12	-	-	TRBV30	TRBJ1-1
TGTGCCATCAGTGAGGGCCAAAGAGCGGGAGGCAATGAGCAGTTCTTC	CAISEGQRAGGNEQFF	16	TRBD2	-	TRBV10-3	TRBJ2-1
TGTGCCAGCTCATCGTTACCCCAAGAGACCCAGTACTTC	CASSSLPQETQYF	13	-	few	TRBV18	TRBJ2-5
TGTGCCACCAGCAGAGCCGGGACAGGAGTTCTCGAGCAGTACTTC	CATSRAGTGVLEQYF	15	TRBD1	few	TRBV15	TRBJ2-7
TGCAGTGCTCCCTCCTACAATGAGCAGTTCTTC	CSAPSYNEQFF	11	-	-	TRBV20-1	TRBJ2-1